The 20 T cell receptor beta chains presented below share a single source sample, sequenced in a study of read filtering for tumor transcriptome and immune sequencing. The library was built from 400 ng RNA with molecular barcoded adaptors for alpha/delta and beta/gamma chains. Using its own MiXCR run on the reads, TCRdb lists one record per CDR3 protein. The repertoire holds 100,000 to 150,000 distinct CDR3 sequences, with around 13% as singletons. Sequenced: a population of CD138-negative cells sorted from bone marrow. The receptors shown here come from a donor aged 40 or older with multiple myeloma.

The count of this clonotype is one. A far larger clone is just one base off, so this is likely a read error. Because it lacks the conserved phenylalanine or tryptophan at the end, this CDR3 is likely a read error. The DNA for the CDR3 is TGTGCCAGCAGTTTATACAGGGGGACCTTCCAAGAGACCCAGTACCTC. Translating it yields CASSLYRGTFQETQYL. This sequence joins TRBV6-5 and TRBJ2-5; 8 nucleotides agree with TRBD1. Germline lookup yields CDR1 MNHEY and CDR2 SVGAGI. V dropped 4 bases and J dropped 1; count of bases not matched to a gene: 8. The CDR3 has 16 amino acids.

This clonotype has at least ten counts. The genes are TRBV5-1 and TRBJ2-2, with no clear D. In germline, CDR1 is SGHRS, CDR2 YFSETQ. There are 13 residues in the CDR3. V was trimmed by 0 bases and J by 4 bases, leaving 4 bases between them. The CDR3 DNA follows: TGCGCCAGCAGCTTGGACAGCACCGGGGAGCTGTTTTTT. Its translation is CASSLDSTGELFF.

This clonotype has just a few counts. This CDR3 is CASSQDCITNEKLFF. The CDR3 DNA reads as TGTGCCAGCAGCCAAGACTGTATAACTAATGAAAAACTGTTTTTT. The chain recombines TRBV11-2 with TRBJ1-4; no firm D call. Germline CDR1 reads SGHAT; CDR2 reads FQNNGV. V lost 5 bases and J lost 1, with 11 bases in between. The CDR3 sequence is 15 residues long.

This clonotype appeared a few times. The J gene is TRBJ2-5, the V gene TRBV24-1, with TRBD1 matching over 7 bases. This CDR3 region has 17 residues. Germline CDR1 KGHDR, CDR2 SFDVKD. With 0 bases clipped from V and 3 bases from J, the junction kept 9 bases outside the gene matches. CDR3 DNA sequence: TGTGCCACCAGTGATTTGACCGGGACAGATCAAAAAGAGACCCAGTACTTC. As protein: CATSDLTGTDQKETQYF.

The chain has TRBV5-4 and TRBJ2-3, with 13 bases lining up with TRBD2. The CDR3 spans 16 residues. Germline CDR1 SGHNT, CDR2 YYREEE (reference sequence). Unmatched junction bases numbered 4, after V lost 4 bases and J lost 2 bases. The CDR3 coding sequence is TGTGCCAGCAGCGACGGACTAGCGGGAGTCACAGATACGCAGTATTTT. Translating it yields CASSDGLAGVTDTQYF.

This clonotype was counted at least ten times. The chain employs TRBV5-1 and TRBJ2-7; D remains unclear. The CDR3 loop spans 13 amino acids. Germline CDR1 SGHRS, CDR2 YFSETQ. V lost 2 bases and J lost 0, with 6 bases in between. Here the CDR3 reads CASSFGSSYEQYF. The CDR3, as DNA: TGCGCCAGCAGCTTCGGAAGCTCCTACGAGCAGTACTTC.

Many counts were recorded for this clonotype. An end of the junction does not agree with germline; a read error may underlie this. This chain links TRBV5-1 with TRBJ2-1; TRBD2 aligns across 15 bases. Germline CDR1 and CDR2: SGHRS and YFSETQ. The length of the CDR3 is 15 residues. DNA for the CDR3: TGCGCCAGCAGCGGACTAGCGGGAGGGGGAAATGAGCGGTTCTTC. Protein sequence: CASSGLAGGGNERFF.

This clonotype occurred many times. The rearrangement links TRBV18 to TRBJ2-2; D unresolved. V gave up 3 bases and J gave up 2 bases, with 7 bases separating them. Germline V gene lookup returns CDR1 KGHSH and CDR2 LQKENI. The CDR3 covers 14 residues. Here the CDR3 DNA reads TGTGCCAGCTCACCGTGGGAAAACACCGGGGAGCTGTTTTTT. Protein: CASSPWENTGELFF.

This clonotype was observed many times. The CDR3 DNA reads TGTGCCAGCAGCAGGGGGGGGGCTAACACTGAAGCTTTCTTT. Its translation: CASSRGGANTEAFF. The gene calls are TRBV12-3 or TRBV12-4 and TRBJ1-1; 7 nucleotides match TRBD1. V gave up 6 bases and J gave up 2 bases; unmatched junction bases: 6. The CDR3 is made up of 14 amino acids.

The table lists this clonotype with many counts. The chain is built from TRBV18 and TRBJ2-2; 12 nucleotides match TRBD2. V lost 1 base to trimming and J lost 5 bases; unmatched junction nucleotides: 11. CDR1 is KGHSH, CDR2 LQKENI, per germline. The CDR3 sequence is 19 residues long. The DNA for the CDR3 is TGTGCCAGCTCACCACGTTTCCAGAGAGGGACTAGCGGGACCGGGGAGCTGTTTTTT. Translated: CASSPRFQRGTSGTGELFF.

This clonotype was seen ten or more times. The rearrangement uses TRBV20-1 and TRBJ2-2, with 7 bases lining up with TRBD2. Per germline, CDR1 DFQATT and CDR2 SNEGSKA (reference sequence). The CDR3 length is 15 residues. Germline trimming cut 4 bases from V and 0 bases from J; bases unmatched to any gene: 5. The CDR3 here is CSATREVANTGELFF. CDR3 DNA sequence: TGCAGTGCTACCCGGGAGGTCGCGAACACCGGGGAGCTGTTTTTT.

In this sample, this clonotype turned up many times. CDR3: CASSGGVSGGTDTQYF. The CDR3 DNA reads TGTGCCAGCAGCGGGGGGGTAAGCGGGGGCACAGATACGCAGTATTTT. V gene TRBV9 combines with J gene TRBJ2-3; the match to TRBD2 covers 7 bases. CDR3 length equals 16 residues. Unmatched junction bases numbered 8, after V lost 3 bases and J lost 1 base. Per the germline V gene, CDR1 is SGDLS and CDR2 is YYNGEE.

Ten or more counts support this clonotype. This chain's CDR3 is CSVGTGQLNTEAFF. DNA for the CDR3: TGCAGCGTTGGAACGGGACAATTGAACACTGAAGCTTTCTTT. The V and J genes are TRBV29-1 and TRBJ1-1, with D possibly being TRBD1 (6 bases). Germline-derived CDR1 and CDR2 are SQVTM and ANQGSEA. Trimming left V 4 bases short and J 0 bases short, with 12 bases between. The CDR3 runs 14 residues.

In this sample, this clonotype turned up many times. The chain uses TRBV6-5 and TRBJ2-2, with 10 nucleotides matching TRBD2. CDR1 is MNHEY and CDR2 is SVGAGI in the germline V gene. The trim removed 10 bases at V and 4 bases at J, leaving 24 bases unmatched. There are 20 residues in the CDR3. CDR3 amino acids: CANDSRGTSEHQAATGELFF. DNA of the CDR3: TGTGCCAACGATTCACGGGGGACTAGCGAACACCAGGCGGCCACCGGGGAGCTGTTTTTT.

This clonotype has a count of ten or more. The chain is built from TRBV19 and TRBJ1-2; 10 bases are shared with TRBD1. Trimming cost V 3 bases and J 4 bases; bases outside gene matches: 8. CDR1 LNHDA and CDR2 SQIVND come from the germline V gene (reference sequence). The length of the CDR3 is 16 residues. The CDR3: CASSINRQGAAYGYTF. The CDR3 DNA follows: TGTGCCAGTAGTATTAATCGACAGGGGGCTGCCTATGGCTACACCTTC.

This clonotype was counted ten times or more. This chain links TRBV5-5 with TRBJ2-2; D gene unclear. V was shortened by 2 bases and J by 0 bases, with 11 bases between the two germline ends. The CDR3 has 16 amino acids. CDR1 is SGHKS and CDR2 is YYEKEE in the germline V gene (reference sequence). CDR3 in DNA: TGTGCCAGCAGCTTCCTCGCGATCTCGAACACCGGGGAGCTGTTTTTT. Protein product: CASSFLAISNTGELFF.

In its sample, this clonotype was seen many times. The chain links TRBV11-1 to TRBJ1-1; 9 bases fit TRBD1. The CDR3 is 16 amino acids. Germline V gene lookup returns CDR1 SGHAT and CDR2 FQDESV (reference sequence). V was clipped by 0 bases and J by 5 bases; unmatched bases: 7. The CDR3 DNA is TGTGCCAGCAGCTTAGCTACACAGGGGGCGCGTACTGAAGCTTTCTTT. It specifies CASSLATQGARTEAFF.

This clonotype was seen just once. This may arise from a read error, as a much more abundant clone is one base away. This likely comes from a read error, as the CDR3 has no conserved phenylalanine or tryptophan at its end. The chain carries TRBV4-1 and TRBJ1-5; D unresolved. Trimming took off 2 bases at V and 2 bases at J, with 10 bases between the two ends. The CDR3 length is 15 residues. Looked up from germline, CDR1 is MGHRA and CDR2 is YSYEKL. CDR3 region: CASSQWEDGNQPQHS. The DNA for the CDR3 is TGCGCCAGCAGCCAATGGGAGGATGGCAATCAGCCCCAGCATTCT.

This clonotype was recorded many times. The chain has TRBV30 and TRBJ2-1; 9 nucleotides agree with TRBD2. V shed 4 bases and J 7 bases; nucleotides not matched to a gene: 8. There are 14 residues in the CDR3. Germline V CDR1 and CDR2: GTSNPN, SVGIG (reference sequence). Here the CDR3 reads CAWKGLAGQNEQFF. The CDR3 DNA reads TGTGCCTGGAAGGGTCTAGCGGGGCAAAATGAGCAGTTCTTC. The full variable domain, with the rest looked up from reference TRBV30 and TRBJ2-1, is SQTIHQWPATLVQPVGSPLSLECTVEGTSNPNLYWYRQAAGRGLQLLFYSVGIGQISSEVPQNLSASRPQDRQFILSSKKLLLSDSGFYLCAWKGLAGQNEQFFGPGTRLTVL.

The chain carries TRBV19 and TRBJ1-5; 9 nucleotides line up with TRBD1. CDR1 and CDR2 (germline): LNHDA, SQIVND (reference sequence). Losses at the gene ends were 7 bases for V and 2 bases for J; bases not matched to a gene: 9. CDR3 length: 16 residues. The CDR3 reads CASIPTGGYGNQPQHF. DNA of the CDR3: TGTGCCAGTATCCCGACAGGGGGGTATGGCAATCAGCCCCAGCATTTT.